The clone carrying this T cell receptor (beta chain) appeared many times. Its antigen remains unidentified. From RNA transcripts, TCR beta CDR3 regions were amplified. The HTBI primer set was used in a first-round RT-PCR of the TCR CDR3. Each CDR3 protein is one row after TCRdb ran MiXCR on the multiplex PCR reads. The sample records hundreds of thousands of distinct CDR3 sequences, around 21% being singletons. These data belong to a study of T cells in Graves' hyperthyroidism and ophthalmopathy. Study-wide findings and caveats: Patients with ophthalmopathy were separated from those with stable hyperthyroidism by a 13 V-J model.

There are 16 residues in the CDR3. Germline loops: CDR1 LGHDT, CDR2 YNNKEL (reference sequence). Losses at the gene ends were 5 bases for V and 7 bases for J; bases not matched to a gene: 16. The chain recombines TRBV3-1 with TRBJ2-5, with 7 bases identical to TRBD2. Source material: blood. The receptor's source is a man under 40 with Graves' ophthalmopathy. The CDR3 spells CASSSDRTRRFGTQYF. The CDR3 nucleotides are TGTGCCAGCAGCTCGGACCGGACTAGACGCTTTGGGACCCAGTACTTC.